One sample yielded the 17 T cell receptor beta chains listed below, sequenced in a study of T cell responses to AZD1222 COVID-19 vaccine. Using immunoSEQ multiplex PCR, the repertoire was profiled, and TCRdb retains in-frame clones only, with some absent. The sample lists around 160,000 clones; approximately 90% were seen once. Sample: peripheral blood, taken on day 0 of AZD1222 vaccination. Source of these receptors: an adult in good health.

CDR3 amino acids: CATSGTSPDTQYF. As DNA, the CDR3 is TGCGCCACCTCCGGGACTAGCCCAGATACGCAGTATTTT. J is TRBJ2-3 and V is TRBV10-1; 9 positions match TRBD2. Trimming removed 10 bases from V and 4 bases from J; junction bases left unmatched: 6. The CDR3 has 13 residues. From germline, CDR1 is WNHNN and CDR2 SYGVQD (reference sequence).

The gene calls are TRBV2 and TRBJ1-5; D not resolved. V lost 6 bases, J lost 0 bases, and 12 bases lay in between. This CDR3 has 15 residues. Germline assignment: CDR1 SNHLY and CDR2 FYNNEI. CDR3 sequence: CASSREQISNQPQHF. CDR3 nucleotide sequence: TGTGCCAGCAGCCGCGAACAGATTAGCAATCAGCCCCAGCATTTT. The full variable domain, in which reference TRBV2 and TRBJ1-5 provide the parts outside the CDR3, is EPEVTQTPSHQVTQMGQEVILRCVPISNHLYFYWYRQILGQKVEFLVSFYNNEISEKSEIFDDQFSVERPDGSNFTLKIRSTKLEDSAMYFCASSREQISNQPQHFGDGTRLSIL.

The chain links TRBV11-2 to TRBJ1-4; TRBD1 agrees at 7 bases. Germline CDR1 and CDR2: SGHAT and FQNNGV. The length of the CDR3 is 17 residues. With 5 bases clipped from V and 0 bases from J, the junction kept 9 bases outside the gene matches. Here the CDR3 DNA reads TGTGCCAGCAGCAGAGACAGGGTCCCAACAACTAATGAAAAACTGTTTTTT. Amino acid sequence: CASSRDRVPTTNEKLFF.

The rearrangement uses TRBV6-5 and TRBJ1-5, with 7 bases that match TRBD1. With V trimmed by 5 bases and J by 4 bases, 5 bases remained unmatched. The CDR3 loop spans 14 amino acids. Germline-derived CDR1 and CDR2 are MNHEY and SVGAGI. The CDR3 region has the DNA TGTGCCAGCAGTAAGGACAGGATTAATCAGCCCCAGCATTTT. The encoded protein is CASSKDRINQPQHF.

This chain joins TRBV18 and TRBJ1-1; D gene unclear. The CDR3 extends over 14 amino acids. V gave up 3 bases and J gave up 0 bases, with 8 bases separating them. Germline V CDR1 and CDR2: KGHSH, LQKENI. The CDR3 DNA sequence: TGTGCCAGCTCACCTCGCAGTGTGAACACTGAAGCTTTCTTT. Protein sequence: CASSPRSVNTEAFF.

The chain recombines TRBV11-1 with TRBJ2-7; the D gene is possibly TRBD2 (5 bases). Germline CDR1 is SGHAT and CDR2 is FQDESV (reference sequence). V shed 3 bases and J shed 1 base, with 13 bases lying between them. CDR3 length equals 15 residues. In DNA form, the CDR3 reads TGTGCCAGCAGCTTCCGAGGGTATATTTCCTACGAGCAGTACTTC. This codes for CASSFRGYISYEQYF.

V and J are TRBV3-1 (or the pseudogene TRBV3-2) and TRBJ1-4; 7 positions match TRBD1. There are 17 residues in the CDR3. J gave up 7 bases and V 0 bases, and 11 bases lay outside the gene matches. Germline assignment: CDR1 LGHDT and CDR2 YNNKEL (reference sequence). The CDR3 DNA reads as TGTGCCAGCAGCCAAGATTTGATGAGGGGGCTTTGTGAAAAACTGTTTTTT. This codes for CASSQDLMRGLCEKLFF.

The chain couples TRBV6-4 to TRBJ2-3; 9 positions agree with TRBD2. The CDR3 sequence is 16 residues long. Looked up from germline, CDR1 is MRHNA and CDR2 is SNTAGT. V lost 4 bases and J lost 0; bases outside the gene matches: 5. The CDR3: CASSAQGLASTDTQYF. CDR3 DNA: TGTGCCAGCAGTGCCCAAGGACTAGCGAGCACAGATACGCAGTATTTT.

The chain employs TRBV14 and TRBJ2-3; possibly TRBD2 for D (5 bases). Germline CDR1 reads SGHDN; CDR2 reads FVKESK. The CDR3 sequence is 15 residues long. Trimming stripped 3 bases from V and 1 base from J, with 11 bases between. In DNA, the CDR3 is TGTGCCAGCAGCCAGGGAGCAGCCCGCACAGATACGCAGTATTTT. Residues: CASSQGAARTDTQYF.

The chain carries TRBV27 and TRBJ1-5; D unclear. V lost 5 bases and J 0 bases, leaving 8 bases between the germline ends. CDR1 MNHEY and CDR2 SMNVEV come from the germline V gene (reference sequence). The CDR3 extends over 14 amino acids. CDR3 sequence (DNA): TGTGCCAGCAGTCCACGAGATAGCAATCAGCCCCAGCATTTT. This gives the protein CASSPRDSNQPQHF.

This rearrangement joins TRBV10-3 to TRBJ1-6; 8 bases map to TRBD1. The CDR3 length is 13 residues. The J segment lost 7 bases and the V segment lost 11 bases, leaving 7 bases of the junction unmatched. The germline V gene has CDR1 ENHRY and CDR2 SYGVKD. The CDR3 coding sequence is TGTGCCTCCAGACAGGGGTCCAATTCACCCCTCCACTTT. Encoded protein: CASRQGSNSPLHF.

The chain carries TRBV19 and TRBJ1-5, with D tentatively TRBD1 (5 bases). Trimming took off 4 bases at V and 0 bases at J, with 13 bases between the two ends. This CDR3 has 16 residues. From germline, CDR1 is LNHDA and CDR2 SQIVND (reference sequence). The CDR3 spells CASSTGTRNSNQPQHF. DNA for the CDR3: TGTGCCAGTAGTACCGGGACTCGGAATAGCAATCAGCCCCAGCATTTT.

This clone came up a few times. V gene TRBV6-5 combines with J gene TRBJ2-5; D ambiguous. Germline values: CDR1 MNHEY, CDR2 SVGAGI. The CDR3 runs 13 residues. Trimming removed 4 bases at V and 3 bases at J, with 9 bases between. The CDR3 reads CASSLEREETQYF. The CDR3 DNA reads as TGTGCCAGCAGTTTAGAGCGTGAAGAGACCCAGTACTTC.

V usage is TRBV5-1 and J usage is TRBJ2-7; possibly TRBD2 for D (6 bases). V lost 0 bases and J 5 bases, leaving 12 bases between the germline ends. This CDR3 has 14 residues. Germline CDR1 reads SGHRS; CDR2 reads YFSETQ. DNA for the CDR3: TGCGCCAGCAGCTTGGGCAGGCCTAGCGACGAGCAGTACTTC. Translation gives CASSLGRPSDEQYF.

The chain is built from TRBV9 and TRBJ2-2; 7 bases map to TRBD2. Germline CDR1 SGDLS, CDR2 YYNGEE. V shed 1 base, J shed 6 bases, and the junction held 6 bases outside the gene matches. CDR3 length equals 15 residues. The CDR3 nucleotides are TGTGCCAGCAGCGTACGGAGCGGGGCCCCCGGGGAGCTGTTTTTT. Encoded protein: CASSVRSGAPGELFF.

This clone turned up a few times. CDR3: CASSPGTIYNEQFF. Written as DNA, the CDR3 is TGTGCCAGCAGTCCCGGGACTATATACAATGAGCAGTTCTTC. The chain links TRBV6-5 to TRBJ2-1, with 7 bases that match TRBD2. Germline trimming cut 5 bases from V and 4 bases from J; bases unmatched to any gene: 5. The CDR3 loop spans 14 amino acids. Germline V gene sequence: CDR1 MNHEY, CDR2 SVGAGI.

This chain connects TRBV5-8 to TRBJ1-5; D call uncertain. Trimming removed 2 bases at V and 11 bases at J, with 11 bases between. The CDR3 runs 12 residues. Germline CDR1 reads SGHTS; CDR2 reads YDEGEE. The CDR3 DNA follows: TGTGCCAGCAGCTTATCATGGGAGACCCAGCATTTT. Its translation is CASSLSWETQHF.